The source of this TCR beta chain is a study of blood T cells in healthy people across ages. Findings and caveats of the study: Both naive CD4+ cell counts and diversity were greater in long-lived donors than in aged donors. Expanded clonotype shifts may have been confounded, as the donors had an unknown CMV status.

Turning to this clonotype: Its antigen is unidentified.

The authors ran a second PCR of 7 to 11 cycles using a sample-barcoded 5' primer and a J-beta primer mix. TCRdb re-called the 5' RACE reads with MiXCR, one entry per CDR3 protein. The sample records approximately 800,000 distinct CDR3 sequences, 25% to 30% being singletons. With 5 bases removed from V and 4 bases from J, the gap between germline ends came to 14 bases. Germline V gene data show CDR1 as SGHTA and CDR2 as FQGTGA. The CDR3 totals 14 residues. This same sample was also part of a study on T cells of mothers and their children. That study adds: Over 9 million reads per mother and roughly 3 million per child were obtained.

The rearrangement uses TRBV7-3 and TRBJ1-1; maybe TRBD1 (6 bases). Material for sequencing was blood. This TCR came from a boy between 5 and 17 years old in good health. The CDR3 here is CASSPHRDTTEAFF. The CDR3 coding sequence is TGTGCCAGCAGCCCCCACAGGGATACCACTGAAGCTTTCTTT.